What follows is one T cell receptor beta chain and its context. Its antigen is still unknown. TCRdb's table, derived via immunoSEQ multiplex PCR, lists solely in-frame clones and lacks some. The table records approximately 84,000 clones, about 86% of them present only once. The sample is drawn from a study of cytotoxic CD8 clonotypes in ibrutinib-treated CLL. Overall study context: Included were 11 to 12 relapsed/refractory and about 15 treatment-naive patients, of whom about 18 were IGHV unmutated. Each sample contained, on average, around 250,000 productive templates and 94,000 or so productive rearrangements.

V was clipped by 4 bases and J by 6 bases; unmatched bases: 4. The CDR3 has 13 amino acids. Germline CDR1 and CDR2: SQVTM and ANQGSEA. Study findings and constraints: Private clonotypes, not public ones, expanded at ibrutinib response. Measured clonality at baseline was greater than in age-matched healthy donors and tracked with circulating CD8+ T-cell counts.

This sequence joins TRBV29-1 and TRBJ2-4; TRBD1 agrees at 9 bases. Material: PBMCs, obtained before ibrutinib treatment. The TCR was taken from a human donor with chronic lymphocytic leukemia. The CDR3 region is CSVGTGGINIQYF. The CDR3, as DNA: TGCAGCGTTGGAACAGGGGGCATAAACATTCAGTACTTC.